These 26 T cell receptor beta chains share one sample of origin, sequenced in a study of Ad26.COV2.S vaccination and SARS-CoV-2 variants. Clones were sequenced by immunoSEQ multiplex PCR, and TCRdb holds only the in-frame ones, with some missing. The table records roughly 380,000 clones, roughly 88% of them present only once. This sample's treatment: 15 to 20 received Ad26.COV2.S at low or high dose, single or two shots; roughly five received placebo; per-sample allocation not given. Each sample was drawn 63 days after the first injection (of vaccine or placebo). The input for sequencing was peripheral blood, taken in a trial of Ad26.COV2.S vaccine versus placebo. These receptor sequences come from a person aged 18 to 59 who received the Ad26.COV2.S COVID-19 vaccine or a placebo.

The chain couples TRBV6-2 or TRBV6-3 to TRBJ2-1; D is ambiguous. The V end was cut by 0 bases, the J end by 7 bases, with 7 bases between. Germline-derived CDR1 and CDR2 are MNHEY and SVGEGT. CDR3 length: 13 amino acids. CDR3 sequence: CASSYSDLNEQFF. The CDR3 DNA reads TGTGCCAGCAGTTACTCCGATCTAAATGAGCAGTTCTTC.

V and J are TRBV24-1 and TRBJ1-6; TRBD1 is a possible D gene (5 bases). This CDR3 has 10 residues. Germline assignment: CDR1 KGHDR and CDR2 SFDVKD. The CDR3: CARGGSPLHF. The CDR3 DNA follows: TGTGCAAGGGGCGGATCACCCCTCCACTTT.

The rearrangement links TRBV19 to TRBJ1-5; 9 bases match TRBD1. This CDR3 has 13 residues. Trimming at V came to 9 bases and at J to 5 bases, leaving 5 bases not matched to a gene. Per the germline V gene, CDR1 is LNHDA and CDR2 is SQIVND (reference sequence). CDR3 DNA sequence: TGTGCCAGCCGGGACAGGGTAGATCAGCCCCAGCATTTT. Protein: CASRDRVDQPQHF.

This clone was observed a few times. The J gene is TRBJ1-2, the V gene TRBV7-2; D call uncertain. Trimming took 5 bases from V and 2 from J, leaving 9 bases between them. Germline loops: CDR1 SGHTA, CDR2 FQGNSA. The length of the CDR3 is 13 residues. This CDR3 reads CASSRTANYGYTF. The DNA of the CDR3 is TGTGCCAGCAGCCGGACCGCGAACTATGGCTACACCTTC.

This chain links TRBV2 with TRBJ1-2; TRBD1 matches at 8 bases. J lost 3 bases, V lost 4 bases, and 7 bases had no gene match. Germline V gene data show CDR1 as SNHLY and CDR2 as FYNNEI. The CDR3 spans 15 residues. For the CDR3, the DNA is TGTGCCAGCAGTGCTTTTGACAGGGGTTACTATGGCTACACCTTC. Translating gives CASSAFDRGYYGYTF.

The chain couples TRBV28 to TRBJ1-6; possibly TRBD1 for D (5 bases). This CDR3 contains 15 residues. Germline loops: CDR1 MDHEN, CDR2 SYDVKM. V dropped 1 base and J dropped 7 bases, with 11 bases sitting between them. The CDR3 loop reads CASSLYVGGNSPLHF. The CDR3 nucleotides read TGTGCCAGCAGTTTATATGTCGGGGGGAATTCACCCCTCCACTTT.

The chain recombines TRBV6-2 or TRBV6-3 with TRBJ1-5, with TRBD1 matching over 7 bases. The CDR3 length is 16 residues. Looked up from germline, CDR1 is MNHEY and CDR2 is SVGEGT. V gave up 6 bases and J gave up 3 bases; unmatched junction bases: 11. The CDR3 here is CASSLHRGGDNQPQHF. The CDR3 nucleotides read TGTGCCAGCAGCTTACACAGGGGTGGGGACAATCAGCCCCAGCATTTT.

This clone is a singleton in its sample. The gene calls are TRBV4-3 and TRBJ2-3; 7 bases match TRBD2. The J segment lost 0 bases and the V segment lost 1 base, leaving 19 bases of the junction unmatched. Germline loops: CDR1 LGHNA, CDR2 YSLEER. The CDR3 sequence is 21 residues long. CDR3 sequence reads: CASSQGFGGSTSLSSTDTQYF. The CDR3 nucleotides read TGCGCCAGCAGCCAAGGTTTCGGGGGGTCTACAAGCTTATCTAGCACAGATACGCAGTATTTT.

CDR3 amino acids: CAIRGTNTGELFF. The CDR3 DNA reads as TGTGCCATCAGGGGCACGAACACCGGGGAGCTGTTTTTT. The chain has TRBV10-3 and TRBJ2-2; D gene ambiguous. The V gene's germline CDR1 is ENHRY and CDR2 SYGVKD. The CDR3 spans 13 residues. V lost 6 bases, J lost 0 bases, and 5 bases lay in between.

The rearrangement joins TRBV28 to TRBJ1-2; a possible D gene is TRBD1 (6 bases). V was trimmed by 5 bases and J by 2 bases, leaving 12 bases between them. The CDR3 is 14 amino acids. From germline, CDR1 is MDHEN and CDR2 SYDVKM. CDR3 DNA: TGTGCCAGCAGTCCGGGGGCAGGCAACTATGGCTACACCTTC. This encodes CASSPGAGNYGYTF.

The chain links TRBV7-2 to TRBJ1-2; D is unresolved. The germline V and J ends were trimmed by 5 bases and 2 bases, with 9 bases remaining between them. The germline CDR1 and CDR2 sequences are SGHTA and FQGNSA. The CDR3 runs 13 residues. CDR3 DNA: TGTGCCAGCAGCGAGGACCTGAACTATGGCTACACCTTC. Translating gives CASSEDLNYGYTF.

The chain joins TRBV7-2 to TRBJ2-1; TRBD1 is a possible D gene (5 bases). V was pared by 6 bases and J by 4 bases, with 10 bases between. This CDR3 region has 13 residues. The germline gives CDR1 SGHTA, CDR2 FQGNSA. The CDR3 coding sequence is TGTGCCAGCAGACAACAGGCGTACAATGAGCAGTTCTTC. It is translated as CASRQQAYNEQFF.

This clone has only a few counts. The rearrangement joins TRBV3-1 (or the pseudogene TRBV3-2) to TRBJ2-1; D not certain. The V gene lost 1 base and the J gene lost 3 bases, with 7 bases spanning the gap. This CDR3 is built from 14 residues. CDR1 is LGHDT and CDR2 is YNNKEL in the germline V gene (reference sequence). As DNA, the CDR3 is TGTGCCAGCAGCCAAGGACTGCACTACAATGAGCAGTTCTTC. Its translation is CASSQGLHYNEQFF.

This clone was observed a few times. The genes are TRBV7-6 and TRBJ2-7, with D unresolved. With 5 bases removed from V and 5 bases from J, the gap between germline ends came to 13 bases. The CDR3 totals 13 residues. The germline V gene encodes CDR1 SGHVS and CDR2 FNYEAQ. This chain's CDR3 is CASSPWTADEQYF. The CDR3 DNA reads TGTGCCAGCAGCCCCTGGACCGCGGACGAGCAGTACTTC. The whole variable domain, filled in from reference TRBV7-6 and TRBJ2-7, reads GAGVSQSPRYKVTKRGQDVALRCDPISGHVSLYWYRQALGQGPEFLTYFNYEAQQDKSGLPNDRFSAERPEGSISTLTIQRTEQRDSAMYRCASSPWTADEQYFGPGTRLTVT.

This clone was counted a single time. The gene calls are TRBV5-6 and TRBJ2-7, with D possibly matching TRBD2 (6 bases). V lost 0 bases to trimming and J lost 5 bases, with 6 bases between them. Germline CDR1 reads SGHDT; CDR2 reads YYEEEE. The CDR3 sequence is 12 residues long. As DNA, the CDR3 is TGTGCCAGCAGCTTGGGGAGGGACGAGCAGTACTTC. Amino acid sequence: CASSLGRDEQYF. The variable domain in full, with the rest retrieved from reference TRBV5-6 and TRBJ2-7, is DAGVTQSPTHLIKTRGQQVTLRCSPKSGHDTVSWYQQALGQGPQFIFQYYEEEERQRGNFPDRFSGHQFPNYSSELNVNALLLGDSALYLCASSLGRDEQYFGPGTRLTVT.

The rearrangement links TRBV19 to TRBJ2-1, with 9 bases aligning to TRBD2. The J segment lost 2 bases and the V segment lost 7 bases, leaving 6 bases of the junction unmatched. The length of the CDR3 is 15 residues. Looked up from germline, CDR1 is LNHDA and CDR2 is SQIVND (reference sequence). The CDR3 DNA reads TGTGCCAGTAACCCGACTAGCGGAGCCTACAATGAGCAGTTCTTC. This encodes CASNPTSGAYNEQFF.

This sequence joins TRBV27 and TRBJ1-1, with 8 nucleotides matching TRBD1. The trim removed 3 bases at V and 3 bases at J, leaving 0 bases unmatched. Per the germline V gene, CDR1 is MNHEY and CDR2 is SMNVEV (reference sequence). The CDR3 sequence is 13 residues long. For the CDR3, the DNA is TGTGCCAGCAGTTTGACAGGGGACACTGAAGCTTTCTTT. As protein: CASSLTGDTEAFF.

The chain employs TRBV6-5 and TRBJ1-6, with D perhaps TRBD1 (5 bases). From germline, CDR1 is MNHEY and CDR2 SVGAGI. The length of the CDR3 is 14 residues. V was clipped by 6 bases and J by 6 bases, with 12 bases between them. The CDR3 is CASRNYGANSPLHF. The CDR3 region has the DNA TGTGCCAGCAGGAACTATGGGGCTAATTCACCCCTCCACTTT.

The rearrangement joins TRBV6-5 to TRBJ2-5; weak D call: TRBD2 (5 bases). The germline V gene encodes CDR1 MNHEY and CDR2 SVGAGI. V was trimmed by 6 bases and J by 4 bases, leaving 9 bases between them. This CDR3 is 12 amino acids long. The CDR3 DNA follows: TGTGCCAGCAGCTTCGGAGGAGAGACCCAGTACTTC. Protein product: CASSFGGETQYF.

This clone was picked up one time. The chain joins TRBV6-5 to TRBJ1-4; weak D call: TRBD1 (5 bases). This CDR3 has 16 amino acids. Germline loops: CDR1 MNHEY, CDR2 SVGAGI. Trimming removed 2 bases from V and 7 bases from J, with 17 bases in between. In DNA form, the CDR3 reads TGTGCCAGCAGTTACCGTTTTCAGGGCGTACGTGAAAAACTGTTTTTT. Translating gives CASSYRFQGVREKLFF.

This clone has more than one count but fewer than ten. The chain couples TRBV3-1 (or the pseudogene TRBV3-2) to TRBJ1-2, with D possibly being TRBD1 (5 bases). CDR3 length: 11 residues. The V gene lost 6 bases and the J gene lost 8 bases, with 10 bases spanning the gap. Germline CDR1 LGHDT, CDR2 YNNKEL (reference sequence). CDR3: CASSRGRGYTF. DNA of the CDR3: TGTGCCAGCAGTCGGGGCCGGGGCTACACCTTC.

The sample holds a few counts of this clone. The chain has TRBV7-3 and TRBJ2-5; D gene ambiguous. The CDR3 runs to 13 residues. V was trimmed by 3 bases and J by 2 bases, leaving 7 bases between them. Germline CDR1 and CDR2: SGHTA and FQGTGA. Written as DNA, the CDR3 is TGTGCCAGCAGCTTTGTCCCTCAAGAGACCCAGTACTTC. Translation gives CASSFVPQETQYF.

The V and J genes are TRBV5-6 and TRBJ1-1; maybe TRBD1 (6 bases). This CDR3 is 13 amino acids long. Germline assignment: CDR1 SGHDT and CDR2 YYEEEE. V was clipped by 4 bases and J by 11 bases, with 18 bases between them. CDR3 bases: TGTGCCAGCAGCCCCCTAAGGGGGGCGCCGGCTTTCTTT. Protein: CASSPLRGAPAFF.

The chain has TRBV6-2 or TRBV6-3 and TRBJ1-4; no definite D call. This CDR3 is built from 14 residues. Germline CDR1 MNHEY, CDR2 SVGEGT. With 6 bases removed from V and 0 bases from J, the gap between germline ends came to 8 bases. CDR3 sequence reads: CASSPRATNEKLFF. The CDR3 coding sequence is TGTGCCAGCAGCCCTCGCGCAACTAATGAAAAACTGTTTTTT.

This CDR3 is CASSPWAGGRSYEQYF. The DNA for the CDR3 is TGTGCCAGCAGCCCTTGGGCAGGGGGACGTTCCTACGAGCAGTACTTC. This chain uses TRBV28 with TRBJ2-7; 7 bases are a match to TRBD1. With V trimmed by 6 bases and J by 1 base, 12 bases remained unmatched. The CDR3 totals 16 residues. Germline assignment: CDR1 MDHEN and CDR2 SYDVKM.

V usage is TRBV15 and J usage is TRBJ2-5; 10 nucleotides match TRBD1. This CDR3 has 15 residues. From germline, CDR1 is LNHNV and CDR2 YYDKDF (reference sequence). With V trimmed by 1 base and J by 5 bases, 4 bases remained unmatched. The CDR3 DNA sequence: TGTGCCACCAGCAGAGGACAGGGGGCGAGGGAGACCCAGTACTTC. Its protein product is CATSRGQGARETQYF.